The 30 T cell receptor beta chains in this list originate from one sample, sequenced in a study of T cells in Graves' hyperthyroidism and ophthalmopathy. What was amplified from RNA transcripts were TCR beta CDR3 regions. An initial round of RT-PCR targeting the TCR CDR3 relied on the HTBI primer set. TCRdb processed the multiplex PCR reads anew with MiXCR; each CDR3 protein has one entry. The table includes 550,000 to 800,000 distinct CDR3 sequences, around 17% detected once. Sequences were obtained from blood. These receptors were obtained from a man between 18 and 35 years old with Graves' hyperthyroidism.

In this sample, this clonotype turned up many times. This chain uses TRBV30 with TRBJ2-5, with D perhaps TRBD2 (7 bases). V was trimmed by 4 bases and J by 5 bases, leaving 20 bases between them. This CDR3 has 15 amino acids. The V gene's germline CDR1 is GTSNPN and CDR2 SVGIG (reference sequence). The CDR3: CAWKGGDPDVETQYF. In DNA form, the CDR3 reads TGTGCCTGGAAAGGGGGGGACCCCGATGTGGAGACCCAGTACTTC.

This clonotype was seen a few times. The chain is built from TRBV5-1 and TRBJ2-5, with unresolved D. CDR1 is SGHRS and CDR2 is YFSETQ in the germline V gene. Trimming shortened V by 0 bases and J by 1 base, and 13 bases separated the two germline ends. This CDR3 has 16 amino acids. CDR3 bases: TGCGCCAGCAGCTTGGGAGAACTGGGTCCCCAAGAGACCCAGTACTTC. It yields the protein CASSLGELGPQETQYF.

This clonotype has only one observation. V usage is TRBV19 and J usage is TRBJ2-1, with D perhaps TRBD1 or TRBD2 (5 bases each). V dropped 9 bases and J dropped 5 bases, with 14 bases sitting between them. The germline V gene encodes CDR1 LNHDA and CDR2 SQIVND (reference sequence). The CDR3 extends over 13 amino acids. The CDR3: CARPGRADNEQFF. DNA of the CDR3: TGTGCCAGACCGGGACGGGCCGACAATGAGCAGTTCTTC.

CDR3 bases: TGTGCCAGCAGTTTATCAGGGGCGGGTAATTCACCCCTCCACTTT. Translating gives CASSLSGAGNSPLHF. V and J are TRBV28 and TRBJ1-6, with a possible D match to TRBD1 (6 bases). V dropped 1 base and J dropped 6 bases, with 10 bases sitting between them. Per germline, CDR1 MDHEN and CDR2 SYDVKM. The CDR3 sequence is 15 residues long.

This clonotype was seen ten or more times. The rearrangement links TRBV6-5 to TRBJ1-5, with a possible D match to TRBD1 (5 bases). The CDR3 is made up of 15 amino acids. The germline V gene has CDR1 MNHEY and CDR2 SVGAGI. Trimming cost V 2 bases and J 2 bases, with 10 bases left between them. The CDR3 loop reads CASSYGGGGNQPQHF. The CDR3 nucleotides read TGTGCCAGCAGTTACGGGGGAGGTGGCAATCAGCCCCAGCATTTT.

The rearrangement uses TRBV6-5 and TRBJ1-5; tentative D call: TRBD1 (5 bases). There are 14 residues in the CDR3. The V gene's germline CDR1 is MNHEY and CDR2 SVGAGI. Trimming removed 10 bases at V and 0 bases at J, with 13 bases between. The CDR3 loop is CANGWDGSNQPQHF. The DNA of the CDR3 is TGTGCCAACGGTTGGGACGGTAGCAATCAGCCCCAGCATTTT.

At least ten counts were recorded for this clonotype. The CDR3 nucleotides are TGTGCCAGCAGTTTAGGCAATGAAGCTTTCTTT. Translated, it gives CASSLGNEAFF. This chain uses TRBV12-3 or TRBV12-4 with TRBJ1-1; no clear D. This CDR3 comprises 11 residues. Trimming removed 1 base at V and 7 bases at J, with 4 bases between.

This clonotype was seen many times. This chain joins TRBV12-3 or TRBV12-4 and TRBJ2-1; 8 positions match TRBD1. V shed 5 bases, J shed 5 bases, and the junction held 11 bases outside the gene matches. CDR3 size: 16 residues. The CDR3 DNA follows: TGTGCCAGCAGTAACCTCGCCCAGGGGGCTCACAATGAGCAGTTCTTC. It translates to CASSNLAQGAHNEQFF.

In its sample, this clonotype was seen a few times. J is TRBJ2-7 and V is TRBV28; 7 bases match TRBD1. Losses at the gene ends were 7 bases for V and 3 bases for J; bases not matched to a gene: 9. CDR1 MDHEN and CDR2 SYDVKM come from the germline V gene. CDR3 length: 14 amino acids. This CDR3 is CASTPGDSYYEQYF. In nucleotides, the CDR3 is TGTGCCAGCACCCCCGGGGACAGCTACTACGAGCAGTACTTC.

The CDR3 is CATSTYKTVTEAFF. In nucleotides, the CDR3 is TGTGCCACCAGCACCTACAAGACAGTCACTGAAGCTTTCTTT. The rearrangement joins TRBV15 to TRBJ1-1; tentative D call: TRBD1 (5 bases). This CDR3 region has 14 residues. Germline-derived CDR1 and CDR2 are LNHNV and YYDKDF (reference sequence). V was clipped by 4 bases and J by 4 bases, with 13 bases between them.

This clonotype was observed many times. V gene TRBV2 combines with J gene TRBJ2-1, with 9 bases identical to TRBD2. Unmatched junction bases numbered 9, after V lost 2 bases and J lost 7 bases. Per germline, CDR1 SNHLY and CDR2 FYNNEI. The CDR3 is 16 amino acids. CDR3 region: CASSELGLAGRNEQFF. The CDR3 DNA sequence: TGTGCCAGCAGTGAATTGGGGCTAGCGGGGAGGAATGAGCAGTTCTTC.

V is TRBV28 and J is TRBJ2-7; 10 positions agree with TRBD1. Germline loops: CDR1 MDHEN, CDR2 SYDVKM. Trimming cost V 6 bases and J 3 bases; bases outside gene matches: 8. The CDR3 consists of 15 residues. In DNA, the CDR3 is TGTGCCAGCAGCGGCCCCGGGACAGGGGTCTACGAGCAGTACTTC. Amino acids: CASSGPGTGVYEQYF.

Many counts were recorded for this clonotype. The chain is built from TRBV27 and TRBJ2-7; TRBD2 matches 10 bases. The germline V gene encodes CDR1 MNHEY and CDR2 SMNVEV (reference sequence). The CDR3 totals 16 residues. The V gene end was trimmed by 5 bases and the J gene end by 0 bases; junction bases not matched to a gene: 7. The chain's CDR3 is CASSPYLAGVSYEQYF. Written as DNA, the CDR3 is TGTGCCAGCAGTCCCTACCTAGCGGGAGTCTCCTACGAGCAGTACTTC.

A few counts support this clonotype. The gene calls are TRBV5-1 and TRBJ1-5, with D uncertain. V lost 4 bases and J 4 bases, leaving 12 bases between the germline ends. CDR1 is SGHRS, CDR2 YFSETQ, per germline. There are 14 residues in the CDR3. The CDR3 spells CASSMDGLNQPQHF. Here the CDR3 DNA reads TGCGCCAGCAGCATGGACGGATTGAATCAGCCCCAGCATTTT.

The chain recombines TRBV28 with TRBJ2-6; D remains unclear. Germline CDR1 is MDHEN and CDR2 is SYDVKM. This CDR3 spans 15 amino acids. Trimming pared 2 bases from V and 0 bases from J, leaving 5 bases between. The CDR3, as DNA: TGTGCCAGCAGTTTAGAATTCTCTGGGGCCAACGTCCTGACTTTC. It encodes CASSLEFSGANVLTF.

This clonotype was recorded a few times. A much larger clone is a single base away; this may be a read error. CDR3 protein: CASSASELAGEQYF. The DNA for the CDR3 is TGTGCCAGCAGTGCCTCGGAGCTAGCGGGCGAGCAGTACTTC. The rearrangement links TRBV28 to TRBJ2-7; TRBD2 matches 8 bases. J lost 6 bases, V lost 5 bases, and 9 bases had no gene match. The CDR3 has 14 amino acids. Germline CDR1 reads MDHEN; CDR2 reads SYDVKM.

The gene calls are TRBV12-3 or TRBV12-4 and TRBJ1-5; TRBD1 matches 11 bases. The CDR3 sequence is 16 residues long. Trimming cost V 2 bases and J 6 bases; bases outside gene matches: 6. DNA of the CDR3: TGTGCCAGCAGTTTACAGGGACAGGGGGTTTTTCAGCCCCAGCATTTT. This codes for CASSLQGQGVFQPQHF.

This clonotype has more than one count but fewer than ten. V is TRBV29-1 and J is TRBJ1-1; D perhaps matches TRBD1 (5 bases). Germline CDR1 SQVTM, CDR2 ANQGSEA. The CDR3 covers 14 residues. V dropped 5 bases and J dropped 0 bases, with 13 bases sitting between them. The CDR3: CSVSRDLMNTEAFF. As DNA, the CDR3 is TGCAGCGTTAGCAGGGATTTAATGAACACTGAAGCTTTCTTT. Supplemented by reference TRBV29-1 and TRBJ1-1, the full variable domain reads SAVISQKPSRDICQRGTSLTIQCQVDSQVTMMFWYRQQPGQSLTLIATANQGSEATYESGFVIDKFPISRPNLTFSTLTVSNMSPEDSSIYLCSVSRDLMNTEAFFGQGTRLTVV.

This clonotype was counted ten times or more. V usage is TRBV20-1 and J usage is TRBJ2-1; 9 bases are shared with TRBD1. The V gene's germline CDR1 is DFQATT and CDR2 SNEGSKA (reference sequence). This CDR3 is 16 amino acids long. The V and J ends lost 3 bases and 2 bases, in that order; junction bases with no gene match: 8. CDR3 in DNA: TGCAGTGCTAGGGGCCAAACAGGGGGCCCCTACAATGAGCAGTTCTTC. Protein: CSARGQTGGPYNEQFF.

The V call is TRBV29-1, the J call TRBJ2-7; D remains unclear. The CDR3 has 13 amino acids. CDR1 is SQVTM and CDR2 is ANQGSEA in the germline V gene. V was trimmed by 3 bases and J by 1 base, leaving 10 bases between them. The CDR3 bases are TGCAGCGTTGAGGCTGGGTTATCCTACGAGCAGTACTTC. Residues: CSVEAGLSYEQYF.

This clonotype was observed a handful of times. The chain joins TRBV28 to TRBJ1-1; D gene unclear. Trimming cost V 1 base and J 1 base, with 7 bases left between them. The CDR3 consists of 14 residues. Germline CDR1 is MDHEN and CDR2 is SYDVKM. CDR3 in amino acids: CASSLYPENTEAFF. As DNA, the CDR3 is TGTGCCAGCAGTTTATATCCGGAGAACACTGAAGCTTTCTTT.

This clonotype was observed a handful of times. The J gene is TRBJ2-2, the V gene TRBV24-1; 12 bases agree with TRBD1. The V segment lost 5 bases and the J segment 3 bases; nucleotides outside the gene matches: 12. CDR3 size: 19 residues. The germline V gene has CDR1 KGHDR and CDR2 SFDVKD. The CDR3 protein is CATSGARDRGRLYTGELFF. CDR3 in DNA: TGTGCCACCAGTGGCGCTAGGGACAGGGGGCGTCTGTACACCGGGGAGCTGTTTTTT.

The chain joins TRBV7-3 to TRBJ2-1; D is perhaps TRBD1 or TRBD2 (6 bases each). This CDR3 region has 13 residues. Deletions cut 2 bases from V and 8 bases from J, with 10 bases between. Germline V gene sequence: CDR1 SGHTA, CDR2 FQGTGA. DNA of the CDR3: TGTGCCAGCAGCTTAGGGGGGCCAGATGAGCAGTTCTTC. It specifies CASSLGGPDEQFF.

This clonotype was observed many times. Here the CDR3 reads CAWIRDRGNYGYTF. CDR3 coding DNA: TGTGCCTGGATACGCGATCGAGGGAACTATGGCTACACCTTC. This chain uses TRBV30 with TRBJ1-2; D is uncertain. The length of the CDR3 is 14 residues. From germline, CDR1 is GTSNPN and CDR2 SVGIG (reference sequence). V was pared by 4 bases and J by 2 bases, with 14 bases between.

The rearrangement links TRBV7-8 to TRBJ2-5, with unresolved D. V was trimmed by 1 base and J by 0 bases, leaving 6 bases between them. Germline lookup yields CDR1 SGHVS and CDR2 FQNEAQ. This CDR3 comprises 14 residues. The CDR3 region is CASSLEGYQETQYF. The CDR3 DNA reads TGTGCCAGCAGCTTAGAGGGTTACCAAGAGACCCAGTACTTC.

This clonotype turned up a few times. V is TRBV20-1 and J is TRBJ2-7; 12 bases are shared with TRBD2. Germline V gene lookup returns CDR1 DFQATT and CDR2 SNEGSKA (reference sequence). Unmatched junction bases numbered 10, after V lost 2 bases and J lost 2 bases. This CDR3 comprises 17 residues. This chain's CDR3 is CSARLTSGRPLPYEQYF. CDR3 coding DNA: TGCAGTGCTAGATTAACTAGCGGGAGGCCTCTTCCCTACGAGCAGTACTTC.

This clonotype occurred a few times. J is TRBJ1-5 and V is TRBV7-9; D unclear. V shed 3 bases and J shed 5 bases, with 5 bases lying between them. Looked up from germline, CDR1 is SEHNR and CDR2 is FQNEAQ (reference sequence). This CDR3 spans 12 amino acids. CDR3 DNA: TGTGCCAGCAGCTTCAACTATCAGCCCCAGCATTTT. Encoded protein: CASSFNYQPQHF.

The table lists this clonotype with a few counts. V usage is TRBV7-3 and J usage is TRBJ2-6, with D perhaps matching TRBD1 (5 bases). CDR3 size: 16 residues. V lost 8 bases to trimming and J lost 0 bases, with 14 bases between them. Looked up from germline, CDR1 is SGHTA and CDR2 is FQGTGA. The CDR3 nucleotides read TGTGCCAGCGGGGCTTTCGACGGCTCTGGGGCCAACGTCCTGACTTTC. It codes for CASGAFDGSGANVLTF.

This clonotype was seen many times. The CDR3 DNA reads as TGTGCCAGCAGTTACTCGTCCAGGAACACTGAAGCTTTCTTT. Protein product: CASSYSSRNTEAFF. This chain uses TRBV6-6 with TRBJ1-1; D call uncertain. The germline V gene has CDR1 MNHNY and CDR2 SVGAGI (reference sequence). V was clipped by 0 bases and J by 1 base, with 6 bases between them. This CDR3 has 14 amino acids.

This clonotype showed up many times. The chain employs TRBV28 and TRBJ1-1; D gene ambiguous. CDR1 and CDR2 (germline): MDHEN, SYDVKM. CDR3 length: 13 residues. The V end lost 4 bases, the J end lost 0 bases, and 6 bases lay between the germline ends. CDR3 nucleotide sequence: TGTGCCAGCAGTTCCCGTTTGAACACTGAAGCTTTCTTT. Protein sequence: CASSSRLNTEAFF.